This TCR beta chain stems from a study of blood T cell repertoires in COVID-19 (dated by TCRdb to 2018 to 2021). Looking at the study overall: Collaborator samples came from the United States, Italy and Spain and covered acute and convalescent phases of COVID-19. The material from the prospective study consisted of cDNA or gDNA derived from T cells, B-cell-depleted T cells, or PBMCs. Deeply sampled blood TCRbeta repertoires from subjects exposed to, actively infected with, or recovered from COVID-19 were included in the dataset. The repertoires were released in a freely available public database meant as a resource for research on the immune response to SARS-CoV-2. Samples came from the ongoing ImmuneRACE study (first 160 participants) plus 1,254 subjects from 6 global collaborators. A de-identified subject ID, COVID-19 status, age in years and sex were almost always included in the sample metadata. Where HLA class I and class II types were available, the types were taken from metadata supplied by the sample provider, not from assay-based typing.

V is pruned by 3 bases and J by 5 bases, leaving 7 bases of the junction without a gene match. The germline V gene gives CDR1 as SGHVS and CDR2 as FQNEAQ. The CDR3, cysteine through phenylalanine, is 15 amino acids long. Only CDR3 DNA is held: 45 bases, read in frame from base 1. As regards this clone: Its target antigen remains unknown. Base quality data are lacking; no much larger clone is found one base away.

The collaborating institutions used their own protocols to collect whole blood in K2EDTA tubes. For TCRbeta analysis, collaborators shipped samples in one of three forms: frozen whole blood, isolated PBMCs, or DNA extracted from either of those sample types. TCRbeta CDR3 regions were amplified from genomic DNA by means of the immunoSEQ Assay, a bias-controlled multiplex PCR. In the authors' own workflow: The number of nucleated cells in each sample was estimated from the amplification of reference gene primers within the assay. To quantify the absolute abundance of each unique TCRbeta CDR3 rearrangement, sequence reads were collapsed and filtered. For each sample, productive Simpson clonality was calculated as the square root of Simpson's diversity index across productive rearrangements. TCRdb re-hosts the immuneACCESS table, in-frame sequences only. Its copies lack some clones; in the studies checked, an unresolved V gene accounts for under half of them, and the cause for the rest is not known. From that table come the V and J calls and clone size; the DNA was used to work out D and trimming. The sample has roughly 300,000 clones on record, more than 70% of them singletons. 1.2% of the sample is held by the ten biggest clonotypes.

Paper-wide results and their limitations: The quantity of clinical and demographic metadata differed by source and by participant and was supplied without curation.

Recombination linked TRBV7-8 to TRBJ1-5; TRBD1 agrees with 7 junctional bases. The material sequenced was peripheral blood. This TCR derives from a woman aged 45-59 years with acute or convalescent COVID-19. The CDR3 region: CASSFQGGPYQPQHF. The nucleotide sequence is given as TGTGCCAGCAGCTTCCAGGGGGGCCCCTATCAGCCCCAGCATTTT.